The 11 T cell receptor beta chains below all came from one sample that was sequenced in a study of blood T cell repertoires in COVID-19. The assay was immunoSEQ multiplex PCR, and TCRdb's table has in-frame clones only and misses some. The sample lists approximately 250,000 clones, approximately 84% seen once, with 15% in the top ten. Sequences were obtained from PBMCs or T cells enriched from blood (not recorded which). Receptors originate from a man aged 40-50 years who had recovered from COVID-19.

This sequence joins TRBV5-1 and TRBJ2-7; D is ambiguous. The germline CDR1 and CDR2 sequences are SGHRS and YFSETQ. The CDR3 consists of 16 residues. V was pared by 3 bases and J by 5 bases, with 21 bases between. The CDR3 coding sequence is TGCGCCAGCAGCTCGCTTGCGGCCTCCACCTGGAACGAGCAGTACTTC. Protein sequence: CASSSLAASTWNEQYF.

This clone was found a few times. The chain carries TRBV10-1 and TRBJ2-3, with 10 nucleotides matching TRBD2. CDR1 WNHNN and CDR2 SYGVQD come from the germline V gene (reference sequence). This CDR3 has 18 amino acids. Germline trimming cut 2 bases from V and 0 bases from J; bases unmatched to any gene: 8. This CDR3 reads CASSERLAGVDSTDTQYF. Here the CDR3 DNA reads TGCGCCAGCAGTGAGCGGCTAGCGGGAGTGGATAGCACAGATACGCAGTATTTT.

CDR3: CATSGDREEGEKLFF. In DNA form, the CDR3 reads TGTGCCACCAGCGGCGACAGGGAGGAAGGGGAAAAACTGTTTTTT. The chain employs TRBV15 and TRBJ1-4, with 7 bases fitting TRBD1. Germline CDR1 LNHNV, CDR2 YYDKDF (reference sequence). The CDR3 length is 15 residues. J gave up 8 bases and V 5 bases, and 11 bases lay outside the gene matches.

The J gene is TRBJ2-3, the V gene TRBV5-4; 8 bases map to TRBD1. V lost 1 base and J lost 0; bases outside the gene matches: 4. CDR3 size: 16 residues. Per germline, CDR1 SGHNT and CDR2 YYREEE (reference sequence). The CDR3 loop reads CASSLKTGASTDTQYF. The DNA of the CDR3 is TGTGCCAGCAGCTTGAAGACAGGGGCCAGCACAGATACGCAGTATTTT.

The genes are TRBV9 and TRBJ2-3; D is possibly TRBD2 (7 bases). Germline CDR1 reads SGDLS; CDR2 reads YYNGEE. Trimming took off 6 bases at V and 2 bases at J, with 19 bases between the two ends. This CDR3 is built from 16 residues. The CDR3, as DNA: TGTGCCAGCACCCTAAGATGGGGGGGCCCCACAGATACGCAGTATTTT. Protein: CASTLRWGGPTDTQYF.

The chain combines TRBV3-1 (or the pseudogene TRBV3-2) with TRBJ1-5, with TRBD1 matching over 7 bases. Trimming took 1 base from V and 3 from J; bases not matched to a gene: 3. There are 15 residues in the CDR3. In germline, CDR1 is LGHDT, CDR2 YNNKEL (reference sequence). The CDR3, as DNA: TGTGCCAGCAGCCAAGGGGGACAGAACAATCAGCCCCAGCATTTT. Amino acids: CASSQGGQNNQPQHF.

The CDR3 sequence is CAISEPREGVNYGYTF. CDR3 DNA: TGTGCCATCAGTGAGCCCCGGGAGGGGGTTAACTATGGCTACACCTTC. The chain recombines TRBV10-3 with TRBJ1-2; perhaps TRBD1 as D (6 bases). The CDR3 runs to 16 residues. The germline CDR1 and CDR2 sequences are ENHRY and SYGVKD. V shed 2 bases and J shed 1 base, with 14 bases lying between them.

In this sample, this clone turned up once. The V gene is TRBV3-1 (or the pseudogene TRBV3-2), the J gene TRBJ1-3; 7 bases map to TRBD1. The CDR3 has 16 residues. V dropped 5 bases and J dropped 2; count of bases not matched to a gene: 9. CDR1 is LGHDT and CDR2 is YNNKEL in the germline V gene (reference sequence). The CDR3 DNA reads as TGTGCCAGCAGCATACGACAGGGAGCGGCTGGAAACACCATATATTTT. Amino acids: CASSIRQGAAGNTIYF.

This chain joins TRBV3-1 (or the pseudogene TRBV3-2) and TRBJ1-5; 11 bases match TRBD1. The CDR3 is 15 residues long. The V gene end was trimmed by 4 bases and the J gene end by 4 bases; junction bases not matched to a gene: 3. Germline V CDR1 and CDR2: LGHDT, YNNKEL (reference sequence). CDR3 DNA sequence: TGTGCCAGCAGCCCCGGGACAGGGGGGAATCAGCCCCAGCATTTT. Protein sequence: CASSPGTGGNQPQHF.

The V call is TRBV19, the J call TRBJ2-4; a possible D gene is TRBD1 (5 bases). Trimming removed 10 bases from V and 1 base from J, with 14 bases in between. The CDR3 is 14 amino acids. The germline gives CDR1 LNHDA, CDR2 SQIVND (reference sequence). CDR3: CATKIPGAKNIQYF. CDR3 coding DNA: TGTGCCACCAAAATCCCAGGGGCCAAAAACATTCAGTACTTC.

The chain carries TRBV5-6 and TRBJ2-7; 10 bases map to TRBD2. From germline, CDR1 is SGHDT and CDR2 YYEEEE. The CDR3 contains 14 residues. The CDR3 nucleotides read TGTGCCAGCACAGTCGTAGAGGCTAGCGGGAGACCTTGGGTC. It codes for CASTVVEASGRPWV.